This TCR beta chain was recorded in a study of blood T cell repertoires in COVID-19 (dated by TCRdb to about 2020). At the level of the whole study: Collaborator samples came from the United States, Italy and Spain and covered acute and convalescent phases of COVID-19. The repertoires were released in a freely available public database meant as a resource for research on the immune response to SARS-CoV-2. The dataset comprised deeply sampled blood TCRbeta repertoires from subjects exposed to, actively infected with, or recovered from COVID-19. The sample metadata nearly always contained a de-identified subject ID, COVID-19 status, age in years and sex. HLA class I and class II types, where available, came from metadata supplied by the sample provider rather than from assay-based typing. The prospective study material was composed of cDNA or gDNA derived from T cells, B-cell-depleted T cells, or PBMCs. The samples were drawn from the first 160 participants of the ongoing ImmuneRACE study and from 950 to 1,500 subjects provided by 6 global collaborators.

On the study overall, not on this receptor specifically: The amount of clinical and demographic metadata varied by source and participant and was provided uncurated.

Each collaborating institution followed its own protocols to collect whole blood in K2EDTA tubes. For TCRbeta analysis, collaborator samples were shipped as frozen whole blood, as isolated PBMCs, or as DNA extracted from either sample type. A word on this clone: Its specific antigen is unknown. Qualities for individual bases were not recorded, and no much larger clone is one base off.

The immunoSEQ Assay, a bias-controlled multiplex PCR, was used to amplify TCRbeta CDR3 regions from genomic DNA. For the original study's pipeline: Within the assay, amplification of reference gene primers was used to estimate how many nucleated cells each sample contained. To quantify the absolute abundance of each unique TCRbeta CDR3 rearrangement, sequence reads were collapsed and filtered. For each sample, productive Simpson clonality was calculated as the square root of Simpson's diversity index across productive rearrangements. Not all clones reach the TCRdb copy of this immuneACCESS table, which keeps in-frame sequences only. Checked studies attribute under half of the gap to unresolved V genes and leave the rest unexplained. V, J and clone size reflect that table, while D and trimming were determined from the DNA. The sample has about 150,000 clones on record, over 80% of them singletons. The ten largest clones take up over 9.5% of the sample.

CDR1 and CDR2, per the germline V gene (reference sequence), are LNHDA and SQIVND. V loses 7 bases, J loses 0 bases, and the germline ends lie 16 bases apart. From its cysteine to its phenylalanine, the CDR3 spans 16 amino acids. Only the CDR3 DNA is retained, 48 bases long and in frame from the first base. The sequenced sample was peripheral blood. The chain links TRBV19 with TRBJ2-1, with no D gene named confidently. This TCR was sampled from a man in his 60s with active or convalescent COVID-19. The CDR3 sequence is CASTRVSKSSYNEQFF. The DNA is TGTGCCAGTACCCGGGTCTCCAAAAGCTCCTACAATGAGCAGTTCTTC.